This T cell receptor beta chain was profiled in a study of blood T cells in healthy people across ages (dated by TCRdb to about 2015). Background on the whole study: In model experiments, template switching captured roughly one uniquely barcoded TCR beta cDNA molecule for every two T cells. To track age-related changes in TCR beta repertoire diversity, the study relied on deep sequencing normalized with unique cDNA molecular identifiers. The donors were divided into four age groups: young (average approximately 16 years), middle-aged (almost 40), aged (approximately 62) and long-lived (around 80). Using the same blood draw, the study looked at two additional independent replicas of 1 million unique cDNA reads for two donors, one aged 18 to 29 and the other aged 80 or older.

Systemically healthy Caucasian individuals from Russia, some 36 in total and aged about 6 to 100 years, were included as donors. Ten milliliters of peripheral blood were drawn from each donor into EDTA-treated Vacutainer tubes. Ficoll-Paque density-gradient centrifugation was used to isolate PBMCs, with at least 6 million obtained per sample. Total RNA, at least 6 micrograms per sample, was extracted from PBMCs with Trizol reagent. For every donor, an aliquot of PBMCs went through flow cytometry to measure the percentages of naive CD45RAhigh/CD27high T cells. To note about this clonotype: Its specific antigen is unknown. Base quality data are lacking; no much larger clone is found one base away.

What the study reported, not specific to this receptor: Because donor CMV infection status was unknown, age-related changes in expanded clonotypes were potentially confounded. Total diversity estimates from one million sequenced T cells were considered lower bounds and underestimates. Observed TCR beta diversity correlated strongly with the percentage of naive T cells measured by flow cytometry. Compared with the aged group, the long-lived group had more naive CD4+ T cells, fewer expanded clones and increased TCR diversity, suggesting age selection. Since profiling was done on bulk unsorted PBMCs, naive and antigen-experienced compartments could not be conclusively compared. As age increased, observed TCR beta diversity per million T cells dropped in a roughly linear way, and a significant reduction was already evident by age 40.

CDR1 and CDR2, per the germline V gene (reference sequence), are DFQATT and SNEGSKA. The CDR3 numbers 14 residues from cysteine through phenylalanine. Only the CDR3 DNA is retained, 42 bases long and in frame from the first base. V drops 3 bases and J drops 2 bases, leaving 13 bases in between. Library preparation was by 5' RACE. Sequencer: Illumina HiSeq 2500. A second roughly 7 to 12 cycle PCR used a sample-barcoded 5' primer and a J-beta primer mix. A template-switch 5' adaptor carrying 12 random nucleotides introduced a unique molecular identifier onto each TCR beta cDNA molecule. Each sample yielded at least 2.5 million CDR3-containing paired-end reads. The Mint cDNA synthesis kit, primed by a TRBC-specific oligonucleotide, was used to synthesize first-strand cDNA from all RNA. After uracil-DNA glycosylase treatment, a first 18-cycle PCR used universal primers M1SS and BC2_uni_R on all cDNA. Per the authors' processing: Normalization of each sample was performed by random selection of 1 million high-quality reads, each carrying a distinct molecular identifier. Reads sharing molecular identifiers were discarded rather than binned into consensus sequences. MiTCR, set to a Q25 quality threshold and the strictest error-elimination algorithm, was used for CDR3 identification, clonotype clustering and error correction. A nonparametric unseen species model with Euler transformation was used to estimate a lower bound on total TCR beta diversity. Using fastp trimming at Q25 and MiXCR clonotype assembly, TCRdb reanalyzed the public sequencing data and kept in-frame beta chains. Duplicate CDR3 protein sequences are folded into a single record with the most common DNA and genes. Here the V and J calls rest on TCRdb's processing, not on the authors' analysis. This sample lists roughly 1 million distinct CDR3 sequences; roughly a quarter were detected once. Around 0.75% of the sample comes from the top ten.

Another study also made use of these data, one on T cells of mothers and their children. As that second study puts it: Nine systemically healthy Caucasian individuals served as donors, namely three mothers together with their six children. cDNA synthesis used all of the extracted RNA, with 1.5 ug of RNA in each 15 ul reaction. In the second PCR, the M1S primer introduced both the sample barcodes and 2-4 random nucleotides. Over 9 million TCR beta CDR3 reads came from each mother, compared with some 3.1 million reads from each child. Thymic selection similarly shapes TCR recombination output in related and unrelated pairs, with minor effect from inherited differences. Normalized repertoire overlap was always found to be slightly, but never significantly, higher in related mother-child pairs than in unrelated mother-child pairs. With a sensitivity of about 100 clones per million clonotypes, no persistent microchimeric T cell clones were detected. To look for features that set related mother-child pairs apart from unrelated individuals, the researchers ran deep NGS to compare the TCR beta repertoires of mothers and children. The mean age was roughly 36 +/- 4 years for the mothers and approximately 11 +/- 4 years for the children. After adapter ligation was performed with NEBNext reagents, the libraries were sequenced on an Illumina HiSeq 2000 with 100+100 nt paired-end reads. To prevent cross-contamination, the mother and child libraries were prepared one month apart and sequenced in separate runs. Each donor had between roughly 450,000 and 2,300,000 distinct TCR beta clonotypes identified. Naive TCR beta clonotypes were estimated from low-frequency clonotypes matched to each donor's FACS-determined naive share, without sorting.

The sequencing sample was made of blood. The source is a girl aged 2 to 10 in good health. This sequence uses TRBV20-1 and TRBJ2-5; the D segment cannot be called with confidence. CDR3 sequence: CSARTYDVQETQYF. At the DNA level, the sequence is TGCAGTGCTAGGACCTACGACGTACAAGAGACCCAGTACTTC.